The following is a TCR beta chain sequence with its context. The data originate from a study of blood T cell repertoires in COVID-19. For the study at large: Sources were T cells, B-cell-depleted T cells, or PBMCs; the material itself was cDNA or gDNA.

The CDR3 is made up of 10 amino acids. The V gene's germline CDR1 is SQVTM and CDR2 ANQGSEA. Trimming shortened V by 7 bases and J by 5 bases, and 7 bases separated the two germline ends. In the original analysis: The authors estimated nucleated cell counts from reference gene primer amplification. Assay used: immunoSEQ multiplex PCR; TCRdb lists only in-frame clones, some missing. From that table come the V and J calls and clone size; the DNA was used to work out D and trimming. The sample has about 130,000 clones; under 90% are singletons. The sequence was collected from a woman in her sixties with acute or convalescent COVID-19. What was sequenced was peripheral blood. The V call is TRBV29-1, the J call TRBJ2-3; D is possibly TRBD2 (5 bases). In DNA form, the CDR3 reads TGCAGCGGAGGGATAGATACGCAGTATTTT. Amino acids: CSGGIDTQYF.